The 13 T cell receptor beta chains below all came from one sample that was sequenced in a study of cytomegalovirus exposure and HLA in healthy donors. The PCR was carried out with 60 Vbeta primers and 13 Jbeta primers. Method: immunoSEQ multiplex PCR; TCRdb's copy keeps in-frame clones and lacks some. Its listing shows 65,000 to 95,000 clones. Sequenced input: PBMCs. Every receptor here comes from a female donor in good health and CMV-seropositive.

This rearrangement joins TRBV7-3 to TRBJ2-2; TRBD1 aligns across 7 bases. V trimming: 5 bases; J trimming: 6 bases; junction bases outside the gene matches: 3. From germline, CDR1 is SGHTA and CDR2 FQGTGA. The length of the CDR3 is 13 residues. CDR3 DNA: TGTGCCAGCAGCGCGACAGGGCCCGGGGAGCTGTTTTTT. Translated: CASSATGPGELFF.

V gene TRBV5-1 combines with J gene TRBJ1-1; the D is unclear. The germline CDR1 and CDR2 sequences are SGHRS and YFSETQ. V was shortened by 4 bases and J by 4 bases, with 20 bases between the two germline ends. The CDR3 has 16 residues. CDR3 sequence: CASSGQAQKSGTEAFF. As DNA, the CDR3 is TGCGCCAGCAGCGGTCAGGCGCAAAAAAGCGGCACTGAAGCTTTCTTT.

This rearrangement joins TRBV5-1 to TRBJ1-1; D gene uncertain. The CDR3 totals 15 residues. CDR1 SGHRS and CDR2 YFSETQ come from the germline V gene. The germline V and J ends were trimmed by 4 bases and 3 bases, with 16 bases remaining between them. CDR3 DNA: TGCGCCAGCAGCCTAGCTGAGAGGACCGACACTGAAGCTTTCTTT. Translated, it gives CASSLAERTDTEAFF.

V and J are TRBV4-1 and TRBJ2-1, with D uncertain. This CDR3 spans 15 amino acids. The V gene's germline CDR1 is MGHRA and CDR2 YSYEKL. V shed 1 base and J shed 8 bases, with 15 bases lying between them. CDR3 coding DNA: TGCGCCAGCAGCCAAGGAATATCTAGTCGGGATGAGCAGTTCTTC. Translation gives CASSQGISSRDEQFF.

The chain links TRBV28 to TRBJ2-1, with TRBD2 matching over 11 bases. Trimming took 7 bases from V and 3 from J; bases not matched to a gene: 8. CDR1 is MDHEN, CDR2 SYDVKM, per germline. CDR3 length equals 16 residues. The CDR3 sequence is CASTHPGTSGYNEQFF. CDR3 coding DNA: TGTGCCAGCACTCACCCTGGGACTAGCGGCTACAATGAGCAGTTCTTC.

This sequence joins TRBV5-6 and TRBJ1-5; no reliable D call. V lost 2 bases to trimming and J lost 1 base, with 10 bases between them. There are 15 residues in the CDR3. The germline V gene encodes CDR1 SGHDT and CDR2 YYEEEE. The CDR3 DNA reads as TGTGCCAGCAGCTTACGGGAAGTGAGCAATCAGCCCCAGCATTTT. Its translation is CASSLREVSNQPQHF.

The chain joins TRBV18 to TRBJ2-7; D might be TRBD2 (6 bases). Germline assignment: CDR1 KGHSH and CDR2 LQKENI. The CDR3 loop spans 17 amino acids. The ends were cut back, 3 bases at V and 2 bases at J, with 20 bases in the middle. The CDR3 DNA is TGTGCCAGCTCACCCGGGCGGTCCGGGACTCTTACCTACGAGCAGTACTTC. This translates into CASSPGRSGTLTYEQYF.

This sequence joins TRBV6-1 and TRBJ1-2, with 9 bases fitting TRBD1. CDR1 is MNHNS and CDR2 is SASEGT in the germline V gene. The CDR3 contains 14 residues. Trimming removed 5 bases from V and 8 bases from J; junction bases left unmatched: 9. CDR3 sequence reads: CASSFMGQGEGYTF. The CDR3 DNA is TGTGCCAGCAGTTTCATGGGACAGGGCGAGGGCTACACCTTC.

The gene calls are TRBV12-5 and TRBJ1-2; TRBD1 might be the D (6 bases). The CDR3 runs 14 residues. Germline assignment: CDR1 LGHNT and CDR2 FRNRAP. V lost 6 bases, J lost 5 bases, and 16 bases lay in between. CDR3 residues: CASGSSGVRYGYTF. The CDR3 DNA follows: TGTGCTAGTGGCTCATCAGGGGTTCGGTATGGCTACACCTTC.

The rearrangement uses TRBV14 and TRBJ1-2; the match to TRBD1 covers 9 bases. V lost 0 bases and J lost 8; bases outside the gene matches: 10. Germline loops: CDR1 SGHDN, CDR2 FVKESK. The CDR3 sequence is 16 residues long. CDR3 nucleotide sequence: TGTGCCAGCAGCCAAGACTGGGACAGGGCGGCGGACGGCTACACCTTC. It encodes CASSQDWDRAADGYTF.

The chain carries TRBV19 and TRBJ2-3; TRBD2 aligns across 11 bases. This CDR3 comprises 17 residues. The V and J ends lost 8 bases and 0 bases, in that order; junction bases with no gene match: 10. Germline V CDR1 and CDR2: LNHDA, SQIVND (reference sequence). CDR3 amino acids: CASRGLAGGSSTDTQYF. The DNA of the CDR3 is TGTGCCAGTCGGGGGCTAGCGGGAGGCTCAAGCACAGATACGCAGTATTTT.

This rearrangement joins TRBV5-1 to TRBJ2-3; tentatively, D is TRBD1 (6 bases). CDR1 is SGHRS and CDR2 is YFSETQ in the germline V gene. The CDR3 sequence is 14 residues long. The germline V and J ends were trimmed by 0 bases and 1 base, with 6 bases remaining between them. The CDR3 spells CASSLGTGTDTQYF. The CDR3 DNA sequence: TGCGCCAGCAGCTTGGGGACAGGCACAGATACGCAGTATTTT.

V and J are TRBV4-2 and TRBJ2-1; possible D gene TRBD1, 6 bases. The CDR3 has 18 residues. V lost 3 bases and J 9 bases, leaving 27 bases between the germline ends. Per the germline V gene, CDR1 is LGHNA and CDR2 is YNFKEQ. The CDR3 region is CASSQSPGGANPRGEQFF. CDR3 nucleotides: TGTGCCAGCAGCCAGTCCCCTGGGGGCGCGAATCCTCGAGGTGAGCAGTTCTTC.